This TCR beta chain originates from a study of T cells in Graves' hyperthyroidism and ophthalmopathy. Study findings and constraints: Ophthalmopathy stood apart from stable hyperthyroidism in a 13 V-J model. Blood also showed most of the thyroid clonotypes that were expanded above 0.001.

Graves' hyperthyroidism was deemed stable absent ophthalmopathy progression within 18 months. There were TCR beta CDR3 regions amplified from RNA transcripts. The HTBI primer set served for first-round RT-PCR of the TCR CDR3. TCRdb recomputed calls from the multiplex PCR reads with MiXCR, one row per CDR3 protein. The data hold 300,000 to 400,000 distinct CDR3 sequences, with approximately 13% observed a single time. This clonotype was counted at least ten times. The antigen is not known. In germline, CDR1 is MNHEY, CDR2 SMNVEV (reference sequence). This CDR3 has 16 residues. V lost 0 bases and J lost 7; bases outside the gene matches: 6.

This clonotype was sampled from a woman between 18 and 29 years old with Graves' hyperthyroidism. Sequencing used blood. The J gene is TRBJ1-6, the V gene TRBV27; the match to TRBD1 covers 7 bases. The CDR3 loop is CASSLSGQSTNSPLHF. In DNA form, the CDR3 reads TGTGCCAGCAGTTTATCGGGACAGAGCACCAATTCACCCCTCCACTTT.